The following is a T cell receptor (beta chain) sequence with its context. The antigen remains unidentified. This sample is drawn from a study of cytomegalovirus exposure and HLA in healthy donors. Study results and limitations: Segments of the TCR beta V type were, in most cases, productive about 90% or about 30% of the time in an earlier analysis.

Primers for the PCR totalled 60 Vbeta and 13 Jbeta. Data came from immunoSEQ multiplex PCR; TCRdb stores just in-frame clones and leaves some out. The profile shows approximately 85,000 clones, 80% of them singletons. The sequencing sample was made of PBMCs. The source is a man aged 50-60 years in good health and CMV-seropositive.

The CDR3 coding sequence is TGTGCCAGCAGTTATATTAGTACAGATACGCAGTATTTT. Amino acid sequence: CASSYISTDTQYF. The chain joins TRBV6-5 to TRBJ2-3, with D hard to call. The ends were cut back, 3 bases at V and 3 bases at J, with 7 bases in the middle. Germline CDR1 MNHEY, CDR2 SVGAGI. The length of the CDR3 is 13 residues.